This T cell receptor beta chain is drawn from a study of cytomegalovirus exposure and HLA in healthy donors. Overall study findings and caveats: Subsequent analysis showed first-cohort TCR clusters tending to co-occur in 120 or so validation repertoires. Researchers counted around 150 TCR beta chains as cytomegalovirus-associated.

The protocol was immunoSEQ multiplex PCR, while the TCRdb copy is restricted to in-frame clones and leaves out a portion. The sample carries 55,000 to 75,000 clones, 90% to 96% recorded once. The V and J ends lost 4 bases and 6 bases, in that order; junction bases with no gene match: 15. The V gene's germline CDR1 is LGHNA and CDR2 YSLEER. CDR3 size: 17 residues. Points on this clone: Its antigen remains unidentified.

The chain has TRBV4-3 and TRBJ2-1; 7 bases match TRBD1. Sequencing was carried out using PBMCs. This receptor was obtained from a woman under 30 in good health and CMV-seronegative. The CDR3 DNA is TGCGCCAGCAGCCCGTGGGTCGGAGGCCCAGGGGGCAATGAGCAGTTCTTC. It encodes CASSPWVGGPGGNEQFF.